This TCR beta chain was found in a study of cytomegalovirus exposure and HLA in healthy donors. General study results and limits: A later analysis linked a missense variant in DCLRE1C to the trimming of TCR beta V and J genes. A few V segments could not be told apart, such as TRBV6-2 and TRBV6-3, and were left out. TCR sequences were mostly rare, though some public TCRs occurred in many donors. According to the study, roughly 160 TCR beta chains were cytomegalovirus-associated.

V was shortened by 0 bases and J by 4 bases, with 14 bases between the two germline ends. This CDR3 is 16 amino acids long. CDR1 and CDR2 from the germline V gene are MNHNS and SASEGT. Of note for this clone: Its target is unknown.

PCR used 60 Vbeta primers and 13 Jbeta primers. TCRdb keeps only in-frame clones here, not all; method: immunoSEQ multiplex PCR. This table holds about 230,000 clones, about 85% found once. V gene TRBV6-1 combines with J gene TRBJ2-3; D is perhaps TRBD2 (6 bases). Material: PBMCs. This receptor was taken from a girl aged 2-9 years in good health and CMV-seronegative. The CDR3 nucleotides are TGTGCCAGCAGTGAAGCGCTGGGGGGAAGGGCAGATACGCAGTATTTT. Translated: CASSEALGGRADTQYF.